This T cell receptor (beta chain) was captured by sequencing in a study of CD8 T cells in ankylosing spondylitis. General study findings and limits: Prior literature has documented some motif variants in synovial fluid and blood from reactive arthritis. Clones linked to disease were reported to show significant enrichment in matched ankylosing spondylitis synovial fluid.

It was by quantitative 5'-RACE with molecular barcodes that TCR beta libraries were made. TCRdb used MiXCR to reprocess the 5' RACE reads, holding one entry per CDR3 protein. This sample has 150,000 to 200,000 distinct CDR3 sequences, with roughly 10% found just once. Unmatched junction bases numbered 11, after V lost 5 bases and J lost 4 bases. Per the germline V gene, CDR1 is SGHTA and CDR2 is FQGNSA. The CDR3 spans 15 residues. This clonotype has ten or more counts. The antigen is not known. This chain uses TRBV7-2 with TRBJ2-7, with 7 bases that match TRBD1. Sequencing was done on a sample of blood, either unsorted or a sorted T cell fraction (not recorded which). The source of this sequence is a male donor with ankylosing spondylitis or in good health (not recorded which). CDR3 loop: CASSDASTGIYEQYF. CDR3 nucleotide sequence: TGTGCCAGCAGCGACGCCTCGACAGGGATTTACGAGCAGTACTTC.